This T cell receptor beta chain is from a study of blood T cell repertoires in COVID-19. As handled by the study authors: How many nucleated cells were present was estimated from reference gene primer amplification. Sequencing was performed with immunoSEQ multiplex PCR; in TCRdb, only in-frame clones are kept and a portion is missing. The D gene and trimming were derived from the DNA, and the V and J assignments and clone size from that table. The data contain approximately 120,000 clones, about nine tenths of them singletons. V dropped 2 bases and J dropped 1 base, with 19 bases sitting between them. This CDR3 comprises 18 residues. The germline gives CDR1 LNHNV, CDR2 YYDKDF (reference sequence).

The chain is built from TRBV15 and TRBJ2-3; TRBD1 might be the D (8 bases). Sequencing was done on a sample of peripheral blood. The clonotype comes from a human donor in a cohort sampled during active COVID-19. The CDR3 nucleotides are TGTGCCACCAGCAGATCACAGGGGGGGCCTCCTGGCACAGATACGCAGTATTTT. Encoded protein: CATSRSQGGPPGTDTQYF.